This entry features one T cell receptor beta chain sequence. Its matching antigen is unknown. TCRdb's table, derived via immunoSEQ multiplex PCR, lists solely in-frame clones and lacks some. The table has approximately 8,400 clones, 70% to 80% seen once. CDR1 SGHTA and CDR2 FQGNSA come from the germline V gene. The CDR3 is made up of 15 amino acids. After removal of 5 bases from V and 3 bases from J, the junction contained 4 bases not matched to a gene. The data stem from a study of neoadjuvant nivolumab and ipilimumab in lung cancer. General study points: From pretherapy to surgery, tumor richness and clonality rose with dual therapy.

The clonotype comes from an adult with non-small cell lung cancer. The chain recombines TRBV7-2 with TRBJ2-3; 11 bases align to TRBD1. The sample consisted of adjacent normal lung tissue, taken after neoadjuvant nivolumab, alone or with ipilimumab, at or shortly before surgery. The CDR3 nucleotides are TGTGCCAGCAGCCAGGACAGGGGGCGGACAGATACGCAGTATTTT. Its protein is CASSQDRGRTDTQYF.